This paragraph reports one TCR beta chain. The sample belongs to a study of blood T cell repertoires in COVID-19. Participant age was about 18 to 95 years, and participants resided in about two dozen US areas. Cohort 3 recovered donors had two negative PCRs, clearance, or symptom resolution. Authors' processing steps: From reference gene primer amplification, estimates of nucleated cell counts were derived. Assay: immunoSEQ multiplex PCR; the TCRdb copy retains only in-frame clones and omits some. V, J and clone size are taken as reported in that table, and D and trimming were inferred from the DNA itself. The sample has hundreds of thousands of clones; about 90% are singletons. CDR3 length: 14 residues. The V end lost 7 bases, the J end lost 3 bases, and 18 bases lay between the germline ends. The V gene's germline CDR1 is SQVTM and CDR2 ANQGSEA.

This TCR came from a young woman who had recovered from COVID-19. The V and J genes are TRBV29-1 and TRBJ2-5, with a tentative D call TRBD2 (7 bases). Sequenced input: PBMCs or T cells enriched from blood (not recorded which). The CDR3 DNA follows: TGCAGCGGTGGGGGGGCGCTCCTAAAAGAGACCCAGTACTTC. Protein sequence: CSGGGALLKETQYF.